The present T cell receptor (beta chain) was sequenced within a study of neurological immune-mediated disorders (dated by TCRdb to about 2019). Regarding the study in general: Peripheral blood TCR-beta repertoires from HTLV-I-associated myelopathy (HAM/TSP) patients, multiple sclerosis patients and healthy controls were compared by UMI-based sequencing. The 106 TCR-beta libraries covered PBMC samples along with longitudinal samples, technical triplicates, and paired sorted CD4+ and CD8+ T-cell subsets. The cohort comprised 68 subjects: some 14 HAM/TSP patients, some 35 multiple sclerosis patients and around 20 healthy controls. The research as a whole found: The highest TCR clonal expansion was observed in HAM/TSP patients, whereas the lowest was observed in MS patients, even when compared with healthy controls. Across subjects, expanded clones never shared an identical CDR3 amino acid sequence, which suggests that the TCR-beta repertoires in every group were private.

This clonotype was seen ten or more times. There is no known antigen for this receptor. No per-base quality is available; no much larger clone lies one base away. Spanning cysteine to phenylalanine, the CDR3 consists of 13 amino acids. The entry retains the CDR3 DNA only, 39 bases that are in frame from base 1. The CDR1 and CDR2 encoded by the germline V gene are ENHRY and SYGVKD. Trimming at the junction amounts to 10 bases on V and 2 bases on J, and the germline ends lie 15 bases apart. To synthesize cDNA, template-switch 5'RACE was performed with a primer carrying a 10-nucleotide random unique molecular identifier so that each TCR transcript was tagged. Over 170 million TCR-beta sequences, covering 15-18 subjects, were produced in each sequencing run. The RNeasy kit was used for extraction of total RNA. The KAPA Real-time Library Amplification kit was used to amplify TCR-beta VDJ regions with primers targeting the TCR constant region and the 5'RACE anchor. Sample indexes and Illumina adaptors were added in a first PCR, after which library yield was increased in a second PCR. After Ampure bead purification, the TCR product of roughly 650 bp was size-selected on a 2% E-gel SizeSelection system. Before pooling, library quality was assessed on a Bioanalyzer, concentration was determined with Qubit, and library quantification was performed with the Kapa Library Quantification kit. An Illumina HiSeq 2500 was used to sequence the libraries paired-end at 2 x 150 bp. To increase sequence diversity, roughly 24-32% phiX was spiked into each library pool. The authors processed their data as follows. The UMI-based MiGEC pipeline processed quality-filtered reads and removed over 90% of raw TCR sequences during error correction. VDJ genes were aligned to IMGT germline references, and each clonotype was defined by a unique CDR3 amino acid sequence together with V-J genes. Clonal expansion, Shannon diversity, and CDR3 relatedness (CalcPairwiseDistances, ClusterSamples) were evaluated with VDJtools, and phylogenetic trees were built with CLCbio workbench. Clones with at least 8 unique UMIs were defined as expanded, with this threshold being based on coefficient-of-variation modelling across technical triplicates. Using fastp trimming at Q25 and MiXCR clonotype assembly, TCRdb reanalyzed the public sequencing data and kept in-frame beta chains. Merged by CDR3 protein, the rows form single entries marked with the most common genes and DNA. These V and J calls are TCRdb output, not the study's own analysis. Within this sample are about 84,000 distinct CDR3 sequences, with around 10% of them counted one time only. The ten largest clonotypes hold more than 1.5% of the sample.

The healthy controls were volunteers from a blood bank in Maryland, USA. Libraries from unsorted PBMCs were made from 2 million PBMCs kept in RNAlater at -80 degrees C until RNA extraction. Peripheral blood was subjected to Ficoll-Hypaque density gradient centrifugation to isolate PBMCs, which were then cryopreserved in liquid nitrogen. Sample: PBMCs. This receptor was taken from a man aged 35-49 years in good health. The rearranged segments are TRBV10-3 and TRBJ2-7; TRBD2 could be the D gene, as 6 bases match. The DNA is TGTGCCACTCGTGACGGGAGTCCCTACGAGCAGTACTTC. Its translation is CATRDGSPYEQYF.